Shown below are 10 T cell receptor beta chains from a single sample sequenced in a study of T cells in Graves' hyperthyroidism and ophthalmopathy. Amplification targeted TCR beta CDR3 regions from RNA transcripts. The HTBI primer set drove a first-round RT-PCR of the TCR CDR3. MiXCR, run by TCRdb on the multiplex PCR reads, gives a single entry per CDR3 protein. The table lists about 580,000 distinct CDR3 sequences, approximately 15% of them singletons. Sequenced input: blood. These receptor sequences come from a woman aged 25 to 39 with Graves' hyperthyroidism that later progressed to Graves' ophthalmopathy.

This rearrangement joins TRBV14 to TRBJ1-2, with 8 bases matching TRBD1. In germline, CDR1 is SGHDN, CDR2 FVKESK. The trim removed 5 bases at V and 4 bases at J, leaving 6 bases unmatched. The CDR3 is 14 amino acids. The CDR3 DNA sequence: TGTGCCAGCAGCTTCGACAGGGGACTCTATGGCTACACCTTC. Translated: CASSFDRGLYGYTF.

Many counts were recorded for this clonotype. The CDR3 loop is CSAAGTGAYEQYF. CDR3 nucleotide sequence: TGCAGTGCTGCCGGGACGGGAGCCTACGAGCAGTACTTC. This chain links TRBV20-1 with TRBJ2-7; D is perhaps TRBD2 (6 bases). From germline, CDR1 is DFQATT and CDR2 SNEGSKA (reference sequence). Trimming stripped 5 bases from V and 2 bases from J, with 13 bases between. This CDR3 has 13 residues.

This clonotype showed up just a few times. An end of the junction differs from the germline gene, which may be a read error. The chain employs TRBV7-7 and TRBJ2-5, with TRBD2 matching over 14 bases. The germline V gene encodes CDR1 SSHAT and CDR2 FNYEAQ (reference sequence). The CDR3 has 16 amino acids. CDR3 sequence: CASSPRGLAGVETQYF. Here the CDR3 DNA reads TGTGCTAGCAGCCCAAGGGGACTAGCGGGAGTGGAGACCCAGTACTTC.

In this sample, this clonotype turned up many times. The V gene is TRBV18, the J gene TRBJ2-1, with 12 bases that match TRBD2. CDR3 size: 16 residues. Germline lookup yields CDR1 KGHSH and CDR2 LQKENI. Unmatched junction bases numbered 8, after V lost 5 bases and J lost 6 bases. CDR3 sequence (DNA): TGTGCCAGCTCAGCCTCGACTAGCGGGAGTCCCAATGAGCAGTTCTTC. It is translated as CASSASTSGSPNEQFF.

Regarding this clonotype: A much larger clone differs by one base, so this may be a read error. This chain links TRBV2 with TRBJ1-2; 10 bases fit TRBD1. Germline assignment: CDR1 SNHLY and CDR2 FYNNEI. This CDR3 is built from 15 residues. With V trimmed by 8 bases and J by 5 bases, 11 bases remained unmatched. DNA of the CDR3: TGTGCCAGCGGGGACAGGGGCCGCGACCAATATGGCTACACCTTC. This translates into CASGDRGRDQYGYTF.

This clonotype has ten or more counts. CDR3 nucleotide sequence: TGTGCCAGCAGTGATTCCGCGGGATTCAATCAGCCCCAGCATTTT. This sequence encodes CASSDSAGFNQPQHF. The V call is TRBV6-1, the J call TRBJ1-5; D gene ambiguous. CDR1 MNHNS and CDR2 SASEGT come from the germline V gene. CDR3 length: 15 amino acids. Trimming stripped 3 bases from V and 3 bases from J, with 12 bases between.

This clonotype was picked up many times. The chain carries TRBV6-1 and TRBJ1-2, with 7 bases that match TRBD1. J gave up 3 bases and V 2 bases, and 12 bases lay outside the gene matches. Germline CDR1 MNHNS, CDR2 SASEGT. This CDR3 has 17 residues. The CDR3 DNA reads TGTGCCAGCAGTGAACTCCTGAGACAGGGACGGGACTATGGCTACACCTTC. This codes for CASSELLRQGRDYGYTF.

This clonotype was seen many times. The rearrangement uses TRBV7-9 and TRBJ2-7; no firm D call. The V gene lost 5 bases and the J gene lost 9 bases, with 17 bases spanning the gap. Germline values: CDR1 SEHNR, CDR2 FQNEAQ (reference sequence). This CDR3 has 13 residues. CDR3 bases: TGTGCCAGCAGCCCGCTTTGGGGTACTGCGCAGTACTTC. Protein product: CASSPLWGTAQYF.

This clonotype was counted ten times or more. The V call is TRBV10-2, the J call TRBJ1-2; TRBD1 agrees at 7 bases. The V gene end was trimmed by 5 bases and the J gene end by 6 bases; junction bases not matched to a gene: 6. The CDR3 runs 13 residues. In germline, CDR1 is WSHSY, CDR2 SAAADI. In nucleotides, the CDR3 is TGCGCCAGCAGTCCTACAGGGGACGATGGCTACACCTTC. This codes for CASSPTGDDGYTF.

CDR3 amino acids: CASSIPQGLAGIPDTQYF. The CDR3 DNA reads TGTGCCAGTAGTATCCCCCAGGGACTAGCGGGTATCCCAGATACGCAGTATTTT. The rearrangement links TRBV19 to TRBJ2-3; 12 positions agree with TRBD2. Germline assignment: CDR1 LNHDA and CDR2 SQIVND (reference sequence). The CDR3 loop spans 18 amino acids. With 3 bases clipped from V and 4 bases from J, the junction kept 11 bases outside the gene matches.